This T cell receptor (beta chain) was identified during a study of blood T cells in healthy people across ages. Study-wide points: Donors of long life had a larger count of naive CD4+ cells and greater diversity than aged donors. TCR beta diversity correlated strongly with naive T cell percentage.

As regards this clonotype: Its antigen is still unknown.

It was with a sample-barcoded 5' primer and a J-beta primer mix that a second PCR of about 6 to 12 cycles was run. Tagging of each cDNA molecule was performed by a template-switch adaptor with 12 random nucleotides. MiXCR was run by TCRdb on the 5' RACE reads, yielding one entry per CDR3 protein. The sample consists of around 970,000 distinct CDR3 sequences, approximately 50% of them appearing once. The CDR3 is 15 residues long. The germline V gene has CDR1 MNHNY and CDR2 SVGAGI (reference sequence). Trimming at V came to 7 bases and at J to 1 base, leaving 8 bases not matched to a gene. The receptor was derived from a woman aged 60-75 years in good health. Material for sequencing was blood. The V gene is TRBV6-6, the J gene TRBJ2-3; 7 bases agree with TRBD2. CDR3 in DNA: TGTGCCAGCACCTCCCGCGGGGGAGGCACAGATACGCAGTATTTT. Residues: CASTSRGGGTDTQYF.